The 11 T cell receptor beta chains presented below share a single source sample, sequenced in a study of T cells in Graves' hyperthyroidism and ophthalmopathy. Template material for amplifying TCR beta CDR3 regions consisted of RNA transcripts. During a first-round RT-PCR of the TCR CDR3, the HTBI primer set was used. One entry per CDR3 protein results from TCRdb running MiXCR on the multiplex PCR reads. The sample consists of 450,000 to 650,000 distinct CDR3 sequences, 14% of them appearing once. Sequencing was carried out using blood. The origin of the receptors is a woman under 30 with Graves' ophthalmopathy.

This clonotype was picked up many times. The rearrangement links TRBV7-6 to TRBJ2-1; TRBD2 aligns across 8 bases. This CDR3 contains 17 residues. Germline V gene data show CDR1 as SGHVS and CDR2 as FNYEAQ. Trimming cost V 0 bases and J 3 bases; bases outside gene matches: 7. CDR3 amino acids: CASSLAGDAGGYNEQFF. For the CDR3, the DNA is TGTGCCAGCAGCTTAGCGGGCGATGCGGGAGGCTACAATGAGCAGTTCTTC.

This clonotype was recorded many times. The CDR3: CASGGPNTEAFF. CDR3 DNA sequence: TGTGCCAGCGGGGGGCCAAACACTGAAGCTTTCTTT. This chain connects TRBV2 to TRBJ1-1; D might be TRBD1 (6 bases). This CDR3 is built from 12 residues. Germline V gene data show CDR1 as SNHLY and CDR2 as FYNNEI. V shed 8 bases and J shed 2 bases, with 9 bases lying between them.

The rearrangement uses TRBV7-6 and TRBJ1-1, with D maybe TRBD1 (5 bases). Trimming stripped 0 bases from V and 2 bases from J, with 10 bases between. The germline CDR1 and CDR2 sequences are SGHVS and FNYEAQ. The CDR3 covers 15 residues. The DNA for the CDR3 is TGTGCCAGCAGCTTAGCCGGGGCAGCTAACACTGAAGCTTTCTTT. It yields the protein CASSLAGAANTEAFF.

About this clonotype: This may stem from a read error, because a much larger clone lies one nucleotide away. The genes are TRBV24-1 and TRBJ1-1; D is uncertain. This CDR3 comprises 15 residues. The germline V gene encodes CDR1 KGHDR and CDR2 SFDVKD. V was shortened by 1 base and J by 1 base, with 9 bases between the two germline ends. CDR3 residues: CATSDLGSRNTEAFF. The DNA of the CDR3 is TGTGCCACCAGTGATTTAGGATCACGGAACACTGAAGCTTTCTTT.

This clonotype has a count of ten or more. The genes are TRBV6-2 or TRBV6-3 and TRBJ1-5; D call uncertain. CDR1 and CDR2 from the germline V gene are MNHEY and SVGEGT. This CDR3 has 15 residues. V was trimmed by 0 bases and J by 7 bases, leaving 13 bases between them. The CDR3 DNA reads TGTGCCAGCAGTTACTCTCGGGGTATCGGGCAGCCCCAGCATTTT. Its translation is CASSYSRGIGQPQHF.

This sequence joins TRBV4-1 and TRBJ1-1, with TRBD1 matching over 7 bases. The CDR3 totals 13 residues. V shed 0 bases, J shed 9 bases, and the junction held 4 bases outside the gene matches. Germline V gives CDR1 MGHRA, CDR2 YSYEKL. The CDR3 DNA reads as TGCGCCAGCAGCCAAGACTCGACAGGGCAAGCTTTCTTT. Translation gives CASSQDSTGQAFF.

This clonotype occurred a few times. The J gene is TRBJ1-2, the V gene TRBV20-1; no firm D call. This CDR3 is 13 amino acids long. The V gene lost 4 bases and the J gene lost 6 bases, with 15 bases spanning the gap. Germline assignment: CDR1 DFQATT and CDR2 SNEGSKA (reference sequence). The CDR3 reads CSATPSAGDGYTF. The CDR3 DNA reads as TGCAGTGCTACCCCGTCGGCCGGGGATGGCTACACCTTC.

The DNA of the CDR3 is TGCGCCAGCAGCTTGGAGTCGGGGGACAGTTATTCTATAGGCAATGAGCAGTTCTTC. Protein sequence: CASSLESGDSYSIGNEQFF. The chain joins TRBV5-1 to TRBJ2-1, with TRBD1 as a possible D gene (7 bases). V was pared by 0 bases and J by 6 bases, with 25 bases between. CDR1 is SGHRS, CDR2 YFSETQ, per germline. The CDR3 contains 19 residues.

Details on this clonotype: A much larger clone is a single base away; this may be a read error. This chain links TRBV28 with TRBJ1-1, with D unclear. In germline, CDR1 is MDHEN, CDR2 SYDVKM. CDR3 length: 13 amino acids. The CDR3 nucleotides read TGTGCCAGCACTCCAATTATGAACGCTGAAGCTTTCTTT. It translates to CASTPIMNAEAFF.

This clonotype was seen only a few times. The rearrangement joins TRBV28 to TRBJ2-3; D uncertain. The germline V gene has CDR1 MDHEN and CDR2 SYDVKM. Trimming stripped 2 bases from V and 6 bases from J, with 12 bases between. There are 14 residues in the CDR3. The CDR3: CASSLGQPPDTQYF. As DNA, the CDR3 is TGTGCCAGCAGTTTAGGTCAGCCACCCGATACGCAGTATTTT. Filled out from reference TRBV28 and TRBJ2-3, the complete variable domain reads DVKVTQSSRYLVKRTGEKVFLECVQDMDHENMFWYRQDPGLGLRLIYFSYDVKMKEKGDIPEGYSVSREKKERFSLILESASTNQTSMYLCASSLGQPPDTQYFGPGTRLTVL.

Ten or more counts support this clonotype. The chain recombines TRBV7-9 with TRBJ2-7; tentatively, D is TRBD1 (6 bases). This CDR3 has 16 amino acids. V dropped 1 base and J dropped 2 bases, with 15 bases sitting between them. Germline loops: CDR1 SEHNR, CDR2 FQNEAQ (reference sequence). This CDR3 reads CASSLVVGASTYEQYF. The CDR3 DNA reads TGTGCCAGCAGCTTAGTGGTGGGGGCGTCCACCTACGAGCAGTACTTC.